This paragraph reports one T cell receptor beta chain. Clones were read by immunoSEQ multiplex PCR, and TCRdb kept only the in-frame ones, dropping some. The sample has around 340,000 clones, roughly nine tenths seen once; the top ten hold 6.4%. The sample comes from a study of Ad26.COV2.S vaccination and SARS-CoV-2 variants. Whole-study context: As a participant in COV1001, the donor was in the Ad26.COV2.S trial arm.

CDR1 and CDR2 from the germline V gene are LNHDA and SQIVND (reference sequence). The CDR3 runs to 14 residues. V was cut by 3 bases and J by 7 bases, with 10 bases left in between. Treatment: roughly 19 received Ad26.COV2.S at low or high dose, single or two shots; roughly five received placebo; per-sample allocation not given. Each sample was drawn 63 days after the first injection (of vaccine or placebo). The sequence derives from a person aged 18-65 years who received the Ad26.COV2.S COVID-19 vaccine or a placebo. V and J are TRBV19 and TRBJ1-6, with D possibly matching TRBD1 (6 bases). The material sequenced was peripheral blood, taken in a trial of Ad26.COV2.S vaccine versus placebo. CDR3 sequence reads: CASSIQGGNSPLHF. The DNA of the CDR3 is TGTGCCAGTAGTATTCAAGGGGGAAATTCACCCCTCCACTTT.